One and the same sample provided the 4 T cell receptor beta chains below, sequenced in a study of cytomegalovirus exposure and HLA in healthy donors. With 60 Vbeta and 13 Jbeta primers, the PCR was carried out. Using immunoSEQ multiplex PCR, the repertoire was profiled, and TCRdb retains in-frame clones only, with some absent. The table has over 90,000 clones, roughly 79% seen once; the top ten hold approximately 3.7%. Sequenced sample: PBMCs. The source is a man aged 50 or older in good health and CMV-seropositive.

The V and J genes are TRBV9 and TRBJ2-7; the match to TRBD1 covers 7 bases. Germline V gene sequence: CDR1 SGDLS, CDR2 YYNGEE. The CDR3 is 15 residues long. V shed 3 bases and J 4 bases; nucleotides not matched to a gene: 10. In DNA, the CDR3 is TGTGCCAGCAGCGGAACCGGGACAGACCGATACGAGCAGTACTTC. This sequence encodes CASSGTGTDRYEQYF.

The chain recombines TRBV27 with TRBJ2-6; 8 bases match TRBD1. CDR3 length: 17 amino acids. V trimming: 4 bases; J trimming: 2 bases; junction bases outside the gene matches: 7. Per germline, CDR1 MNHEY and CDR2 SMNVEV (reference sequence). The chain's CDR3 is CASSSRPTGAGANVLTF. CDR3 DNA sequence: TGTGCCAGCAGTTCCCGTCCGACAGGGGCTGGGGCCAACGTCCTGACTTTC.

This chain connects TRBV7-9 to TRBJ2-1; 9 bases agree with TRBD2. Per germline, CDR1 SEHNR and CDR2 FQNEAQ (reference sequence). V was clipped by 5 bases and J by 4 bases; unmatched bases: 18. The CDR3 has 19 amino acids. Here the CDR3 DNA reads TGTGCCAGCAGCAACCGACAGGGAGGGGCGGGAGGGGGGTACAATGAGCAGTTCTTC. Its protein product is CASSNRQGGAGGGYNEQFF. Using reference TRBV7-9 and TRBJ2-1 for the parts outside the CDR3, the full variable domain is DTGVSQNPRHKITKRGQNVTFRCDPISEHNRLYWYRQTLGQGPEFLTYFQNEAQLEKSRLLSDRFSAERPKGSFSTLEIQRTEQGDSAMYLCASSNRQGGAGGGYNEQFFGPGTRLTVL.

The chain joins TRBV14 to TRBJ1-2; D gene ambiguous. Trimming removed 4 bases from V and 2 bases from J, with 14 bases in between. CDR1 is SGHDN, CDR2 FVKESK, per germline. The CDR3 contains 15 residues. Written as DNA, the CDR3 is TGTGCCAGCAGCCCTACTAGGGTGGCAAACTATGGCTACACCTTC. Protein: CASSPTRVANYGYTF.